The present T cell receptor (beta chain) was sequenced within a study of shared clonotypes between healthy human individuals. Some clones are missing from TCRdb's copy, which holds only in-frame ones; the method was immunoSEQ multiplex PCR. This table holds millions of clones, 90% to 95% found once. CDR1 and CDR2 from the germline V gene are MDHEN and SYDVKM. V was pared by 6 bases and J by 3 bases, with 17 bases between. The CDR3 spans 15 residues. The gene calls are TRBV28 and TRBJ1-1; D unclear. This sequence originates from a young man in good health. Sequencing input: naive CD4+ T cells sorted from blood. The subset denotes: CD45RA+ positively selected. This CDR3 reads CASSPPSGGHTEAFF. For the CDR3, the DNA is TGTGCCAGCAGCCCCCCGTCGGGAGGGCACACTGAAGCTTTCTTT.